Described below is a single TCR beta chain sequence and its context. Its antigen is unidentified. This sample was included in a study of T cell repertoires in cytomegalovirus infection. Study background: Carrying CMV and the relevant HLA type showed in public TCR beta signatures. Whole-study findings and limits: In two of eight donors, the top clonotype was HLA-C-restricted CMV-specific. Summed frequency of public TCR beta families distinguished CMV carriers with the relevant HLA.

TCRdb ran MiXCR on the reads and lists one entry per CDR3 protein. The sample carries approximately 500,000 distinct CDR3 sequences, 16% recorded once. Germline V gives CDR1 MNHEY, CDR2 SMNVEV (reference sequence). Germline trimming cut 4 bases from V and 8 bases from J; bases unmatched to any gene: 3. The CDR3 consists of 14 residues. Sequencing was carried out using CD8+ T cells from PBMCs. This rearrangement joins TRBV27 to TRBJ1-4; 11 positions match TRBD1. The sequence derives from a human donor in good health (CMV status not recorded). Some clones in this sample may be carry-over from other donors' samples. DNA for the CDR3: TGTGCCAGCAGTTCGGACAGGGGGCGCGAAAAACTGTTTTTT. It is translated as CASSSDRGREKLFF.